The present TCR beta chain was sequenced within a study of control samples from healthy donors and cancer patients (dated by TCRdb to 2020 to 2021). V sheds 0 bases and J sheds 0 bases, leaving 9 bases between their ends. CDR1 LGHDT and CDR2 YNNKEL are derived from the germline V gene (reference sequence). The CDR3, cysteine through phenylalanine, is 16 amino acids long. The read is trimmed to its CDR3 DNA, 48 bases read in frame from base 1. Turning to this clone: Its antigen is unknown. It has no much larger one-base neighbor in the sample; base qualities were not kept.

Library creation used the immunoSEQ multiplex PCR assay. TCRdb re-hosts the immuneACCESS table, in-frame sequences only. Its copies lack some clones; in the studies checked, an unresolved V gene accounts for under half of them, and the cause for the rest is not known. The sample yields some 130,000 clones; roughly 89% were counted once. The ten largest make up 11% of the sample. This TCR was recovered from a man aged 25 to 45 in good health. In this chain, TRBV3-1 (or the pseudogene TRBV3-2) is recombined with TRBJ2-1, with TRBD2 tentatively as D gene (5 bases match). The specimen was blood. For the CDR3, the sequence is CASSQERVSSYNEQFF. In nucleotide form, the sequence is TGTGCCAGCAGCCAAGAGCGGGTAAGCTCCTACAATGAGCAGTTCTTC.